This TCR beta chain was observed in a study of blood T cell repertoires in COVID-19. Study details: COVID-19 samples collected from the United States, Italy and Spain covered acute and convalescent phases. Sample material is recorded as cDNA or gDNA derived from T cells, B-cell-depleted T cells, or PBMCs.

In the study's own analysis: Amplification of reference gene primers was used by the study to estimate nucleated cell counts. Libraries were prepared by immunoSEQ multiplex PCR; TCRdb keeps only in-frame clonotypes and omits some of them. Clone size and V and J calls were adopted from that table, with D and trimming inferred from the DNA. The table lists tens of thousands of clones, 88% of them singletons. Germline V CDR1 and CDR2: LNHDA, SQIVND (reference sequence). The CDR3 consists of 15 residues. J gave up 5 bases and V 5 bases, and 5 bases lay outside the gene matches. The sequenced sample was peripheral blood. The clonotype was recovered from a human donor in a cohort sampled during active COVID-19. This chain links TRBV19 with TRBJ1-4, with 10 bases matching TRBD1. In nucleotides, the CDR3 is TGTGCCAGTAGTCAACCGGGACAGGGGAATGAAAAACTGTTTTTT. Translation: CASSQPGQGNEKLFF.